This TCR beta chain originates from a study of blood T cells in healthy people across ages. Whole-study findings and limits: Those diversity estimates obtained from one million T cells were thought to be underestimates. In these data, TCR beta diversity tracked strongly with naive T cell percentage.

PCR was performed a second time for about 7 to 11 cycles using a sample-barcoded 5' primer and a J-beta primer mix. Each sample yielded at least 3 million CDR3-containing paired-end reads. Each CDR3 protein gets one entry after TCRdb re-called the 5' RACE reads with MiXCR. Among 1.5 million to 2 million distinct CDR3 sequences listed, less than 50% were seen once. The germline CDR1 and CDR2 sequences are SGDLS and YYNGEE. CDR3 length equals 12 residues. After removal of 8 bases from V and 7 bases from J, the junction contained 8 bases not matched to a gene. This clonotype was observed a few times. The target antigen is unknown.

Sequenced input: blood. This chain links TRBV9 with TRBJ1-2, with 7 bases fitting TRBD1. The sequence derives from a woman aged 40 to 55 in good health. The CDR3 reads CASGTELRGYTF. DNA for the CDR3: TGTGCCAGTGGGACAGAGTTGCGTGGCTACACCTTC.